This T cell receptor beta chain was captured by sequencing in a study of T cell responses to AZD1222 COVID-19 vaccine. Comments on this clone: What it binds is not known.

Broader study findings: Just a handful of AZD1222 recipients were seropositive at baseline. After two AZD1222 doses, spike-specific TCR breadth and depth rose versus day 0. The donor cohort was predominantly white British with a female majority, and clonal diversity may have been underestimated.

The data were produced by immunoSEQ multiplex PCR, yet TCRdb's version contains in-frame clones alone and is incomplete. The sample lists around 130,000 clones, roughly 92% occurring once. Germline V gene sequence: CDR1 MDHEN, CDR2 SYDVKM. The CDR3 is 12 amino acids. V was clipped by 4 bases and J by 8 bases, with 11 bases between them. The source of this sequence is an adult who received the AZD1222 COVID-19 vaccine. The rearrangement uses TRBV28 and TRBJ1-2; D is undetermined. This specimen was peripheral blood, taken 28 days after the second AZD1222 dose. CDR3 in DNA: TGTGCCAGCAGTTCACTCTCAGGAGGCTACACCTTC. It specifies CASSSLSGGYTF.